One and the same sample provided the 20 T cell receptor beta chains below, sequenced in a study of molecular identifiers for immune sequencing clone quantification. TCRdb passed the PCR reads through MiXCR, listing each CDR3 protein once. The sample shows some 320,000 distinct CDR3 sequences, about a fifth of them seen only once. Sequencing was performed on naive CD8+ T cells from blood, with Jurkat cell RNA spiked in. Subset reported: FACS-sorted CD8+CD4-CCR7+CD45RA+ naive T cells. Receptors were obtained from a human donor in good health. Some libraries in this study had Jurkat cell RNA spiked in.

The sample holds many counts of this clonotype. V and J are TRBV20-1 and TRBJ2-3; no clear D. The V and J ends lost 0 bases and 1 base respectively, with 11 bases between them. This CDR3 has 15 residues. Germline V gene sequence: CDR1 DFQATT, CDR2 SNEGSKA (reference sequence). The CDR3 here is CSARDRRIGTDTQYF. The CDR3 DNA reads TGCAGTGCTAGAGATCGCCGAATCGGCACAGATACGCAGTATTTT.

This clonotype was detected a few times. The chain combines TRBV11-2 with TRBJ2-7; TRBD2 aligns across 11 bases. V shed 6 bases and J 5 bases; nucleotides not matched to a gene: 9. CDR1 SGHAT and CDR2 FQNNGV come from the germline V gene. This CDR3 has 15 residues. Written as DNA, the CDR3 is TGTGCCAGCAGACCCCGACTAGCGGGACCCCACGAGCAGTACTTC. Translation gives CASRPRLAGPHEQYF. The whole variable domain, remainder taken from reference TRBV11-2 and TRBJ2-7, is EAGVAQSPRYKIIEKRQSVAFWCNPISGHATLYWYQQILGQGPKLLIQFQNNGVVDDSQLPKDRFSAERLKGVDSTLKIQPAKLEDSAVYLCASRPRLAGPHEQYFGPGTRLTVT.

This clonotype has a count of ten or more. V gene TRBV5-4 combines with J gene TRBJ2-7; TRBD2 agrees at 11 bases. The CDR3 extends over 15 amino acids. V shed 4 bases and J 5 bases; nucleotides not matched to a gene: 8. Germline V lookup: CDR1 SGHNT, CDR2 YYREEE (reference sequence). DNA for the CDR3: TGTGCCAGCAGCATTAGCGGGGGGGTATCTAACGAGCAGTACTTC. This codes for CASSISGGVSNEQYF. Variable domain in full (rest from reference TRBV5-4 and TRBJ2-7): ETGVTQSPTHLIKTRGQQVTLRCSSQSGHNTVSWYQQALGQGPQFIFQYYREEENGRGNFPPRFSGLQFPNYSSELNVNALELDDSALYLCASSISGGVSNEQYFGPGTRLTVT.

V is TRBV29-1 and J is TRBJ2-3; D remains ambiguous. Trimming pared 7 bases from V and 5 bases from J, leaving 1 base between. The CDR3 is 8 residues long. The germline V gene encodes CDR1 SQVTM and CDR2 ANQGSEA. The CDR3 region has the DNA TGCAGCGGAGATACGCAGTATTTT. This gives the protein CSGDTQYF.

This clonotype has ten or more counts. The chain uses TRBV7-9 and TRBJ1-5, with D unresolved. The CDR3 totals 14 residues. Trimming left V 4 bases short and J 4 bases short, with 11 bases between. CDR1 is SEHNR and CDR2 is FQNEAQ in the germline V gene (reference sequence). CDR3 sequence reads: CASSSSRENQPQHF. Written as DNA, the CDR3 is TGTGCCAGCAGCTCTAGTAGGGAGAATCAGCCCCAGCATTTT.

This clonotype was detected only a few times. V usage is TRBV27 and J usage is TRBJ2-7; 7 bases agree with TRBD2. This CDR3 has 16 amino acids. Per germline, CDR1 MNHEY and CDR2 SMNVEV (reference sequence). The V gene end was trimmed by 6 bases and the J gene end by 2 bases; junction bases not matched to a gene: 13. CDR3 bases: TGTGCCAGCAGAGAAGCTTCGAGGGCGGGGGCCTACGAGCAGTACTTC. Protein product: CASREASRAGAYEQYF.

The chain joins TRBV25-1 to TRBJ2-1, with 8 bases fitting TRBD2. J lost 2 bases, V lost 10 bases, and 10 bases had no gene match. The V gene's germline CDR1 is MGHDK and CDR2 SYGVNS. The length of the CDR3 is 15 residues. The CDR3 protein is CATQGVGRAYNEQFF. CDR3 sequence (DNA): TGTGCCACCCAAGGGGTCGGGAGGGCCTACAATGAGCAGTTCTTC.

This clonotype was picked up one time. The chain links TRBV5-3 to TRBJ2-2; 9 bases fit TRBD1. TRBV5-3 is placed among ORFs of uncertain function. V shed 8 bases, J shed 1 base, and the junction held 12 bases outside the gene matches. The CDR3 contains 17 residues. The CDR3 region has the DNA TGTGCCAGCAGATCGGTGGAGGGACAGGGGAACACCGGGGAGCTGTTTTTT. Amino acid sequence: CASRSVEGQGNTGELFF.

V gene TRBV11-2 combines with J gene TRBJ2-1; possibly TRBD2 for D (5 bases). The V and J ends lost 5 bases and 1 base respectively, with 12 bases between them. CDR1 and CDR2 from the germline V gene are SGHAT and FQNNGV. The CDR3 runs 15 residues. CDR3 sequence: CASSLSGESYNEQFF. In DNA, the CDR3 is TGTGCCAGCAGCCTCTCCGGGGAATCCTACAATGAGCAGTTCTTC.

Ten or more counts support this clonotype. The rearrangement uses TRBV19 and TRBJ2-3; no definite D call. Germline loops: CDR1 LNHDA, CDR2 SQIVND (reference sequence). Between the trimmed V and J ends, which lost 3 bases and 3 bases, there was a span of 7 bases. The length of the CDR3 is 13 residues. CDR3 protein: CASSIDPTDTQYF. In nucleotides, the CDR3 is TGTGCCAGTAGTATTGACCCTACAGATACGCAGTATTTT. Using reference TRBV19 and TRBJ2-3 for the parts outside the CDR3, the full variable domain is DGGITQSPKYLFRKEGQNVTLSCEQNLNHDAMYWYRQDPGQGLRLIYYSQIVNDFQKGDIAEGYSVSREKKESFPLTVTSAQKNPTAFYLCASSIDPTDTQYFGPGTRLTVL.

With respect to this clonotype: This may be a read error, as it is one base from a much larger clone. The rearrangement uses TRBV5-1 and TRBJ2-7; D may correspond to TRBD1 or TRBD2 (5 bases each). Germline V gene lookup returns CDR1 SGHRS and CDR2 YFSETQ. Trimming stripped 0 bases from V and 9 bases from J, with 19 bases between. The CDR3 is 15 residues long. CDR3 amino acids: CASSLEAGLIGGQYF. In nucleotides, the CDR3 is TGCGCCAGCAGCTTGGAGGCAGGGTTGATTGGGGGGCAGTACTTC.

As concerns this clonotype: A junction boundary mismatches the germline segment, possibly from a read error. The chain recombines TRBV6-2 or TRBV6-3 with TRBJ2-1; TRBD1 agrees at 11 bases. Germline V lookup: CDR1 MNHEY, CDR2 SVGEGT. This CDR3 is 15 amino acids long. The CDR3 spells CASSYSGTGGNEQSF. Here the CDR3 DNA reads TGTGCCAGCAGTTACAGTGGGACAGGGGGGAATGAGCAGTCCTTC.

This clonotype was counted at least ten times. The chain employs TRBV3-1 and TRBJ2-2, with 8 positions matching TRBD1. Germline CDR1 reads LGHDT; CDR2 reads YNNKEL (reference sequence). V dropped 6 bases and J dropped 5; count of bases not matched to a gene: 11. The CDR3 spans 16 residues. The CDR3, as DNA: TGTGCCAGCAGTCGAATCCAGACAGGGGATACCGGGGAGCTGTTTTTT. This codes for CASSRIQTGDTGELFF.

This clonotype showed up just a few times. The CDR3 DNA is TGTGCCAGTAGTAGGGGCACCCTGGCGACTAATGAAAAACTGTTTTTT. It yields the protein CASSRGTLATNEKLFF. V and J are TRBV19 and TRBJ1-4; D is possibly TRBD1 (5 bases). The CDR3 has 16 residues. Trimming pared 4 bases from V and 2 bases from J, leaving 14 bases between. CDR1 and CDR2 from the germline V gene are LNHDA and SQIVND (reference sequence).

At least ten counts were recorded for this clonotype. In nucleotides, the CDR3 is TGCAGTGCTAGAGGGCAGCGAGGTAGCTGGGGCTCGGATACGCAGTATTTT. Its protein product is CSARGQRGSWGSDTQYF. The V call is TRBV20-1, the J call TRBJ2-3; possibly TRBD1 for D (5 bases). The germline V gene has CDR1 DFQATT and CDR2 SNEGSKA (reference sequence). V was pared by 1 base and J by 6 bases, with 23 bases between. The CDR3 length is 17 residues.

The sample holds many counts of this clonotype. The chain joins TRBV15 to TRBJ1-4, with D perhaps TRBD1 (6 bases). Germline CDR1 and CDR2: LNHNV and YYDKDF (reference sequence). Between the trimmed V and J ends, which lost 3 bases and 6 bases, there was a span of 11 bases. This CDR3 is built from 14 residues. The CDR3 protein is CATSRVRGDEKLFF. DNA of the CDR3: TGTGCCACCAGCAGGGTCAGGGGAGATGAAAAACTGTTTTTT.

This clonotype has a count of ten or more. The rearrangement links TRBV5-6 to TRBJ1-5; TRBD1 agrees at 9 bases. Germline CDR1 SGHDT, CDR2 YYEEEE. V lost 4 bases to trimming and J lost 3 bases; unmatched junction nucleotides: 5. There are 15 residues in the CDR3. CDR3 in amino acids: CASSPGTGINQPQHF. CDR3 DNA: TGTGCCAGCAGCCCCGGGACAGGGATCAATCAGCCCCAGCATTTT.

The table lists this clonotype with many counts. The J gene is TRBJ1-5, the V gene TRBV28, with D possibly matching TRBD1 (6 bases). CDR3 length equals 16 residues. Trimming removed 2 bases at V and 7 bases at J, with 18 bases between. In germline, CDR1 is MDHEN, CDR2 SYDVKM. The chain's CDR3 is CASSLVGGRGSQPQHF. In DNA form, the CDR3 reads TGTGCCAGCAGTTTAGTAGGGGGGAGAGGGTCGCAGCCCCAGCATTTT.

The chain carries TRBV2 and TRBJ2-7, with D perhaps TRBD1 (6 bases). V lost 6 bases and J lost 2, with 20 bases in between. The CDR3 consists of 16 residues. Per the germline V gene, CDR1 is SNHLY and CDR2 is FYNNEI. In DNA form, the CDR3 reads TGTGCCAGCAGCCCAACAGGGTTCGACTTTACCTACGAGCAGTACTTC. This encodes CASSPTGFDFTYEQYF.

Many counts were recorded for this clonotype. V gene TRBV6-1 combines with J gene TRBJ2-7; TRBD1 matches at 7 bases. The CDR3 covers 15 residues. CDR1 is MNHNS and CDR2 is SASEGT in the germline V gene. The ends lost 7 bases at V and 0 bases at J; junction bases unmatched: 9. The CDR3 reads CASTTTGISSYEQYF. The CDR3 DNA follows: TGTGCCAGCACCACGACAGGGATCAGCTCCTACGAGCAGTACTTC.